What follows describes a single TCR beta chain. The CDR3 end shows no conserved phenylalanine or tryptophan, and so a read error is likely. The time point here: pre-sensitization, week 0. Treatment noted: therapeutic diphenylcyclopropenone sensitization with weekly scalp DPC. The record originates from a study of human T cells and chemical hapten exposure. Germline lookup yields CDR1 MNHEY and CDR2 SMNVEV (reference sequence). The CDR3 has 18 amino acids. The ends were cut back, 5 bases at V and 0 bases at J, with 17 bases in the middle. Original processing notes: Samples ranged from roughly 23,224 to 700,000 TCRs, with a median of 95,638. TCRdb called the RACE reads again in MiXCR, with one record for every CDR3 protein. TCRdb's processing, not the authors' own work, is the source of the V and J calls. The sample lists 85,000 to 100,000 distinct CDR3 sequences; 9.5% to 14% were seen once.

The chain has TRBV27 and TRBJ2-6; D uncertain. This material consisted of whole blood, taken in connection with sensitization to the hapten diphenylcyclopropenone (DPC). The receptor was isolated from a woman aged 60-75 years with alopecia areata. Some clones in this sample may be carry-over from other donors' samples. The CDR3 spells CASSGIGASFSGANVLTL. CDR3 nucleotide sequence: TGTGCCAGCAGTGGAATAGGAGCAAGCTTCTCTGGGGCCAACGTCCTGACTCTC.